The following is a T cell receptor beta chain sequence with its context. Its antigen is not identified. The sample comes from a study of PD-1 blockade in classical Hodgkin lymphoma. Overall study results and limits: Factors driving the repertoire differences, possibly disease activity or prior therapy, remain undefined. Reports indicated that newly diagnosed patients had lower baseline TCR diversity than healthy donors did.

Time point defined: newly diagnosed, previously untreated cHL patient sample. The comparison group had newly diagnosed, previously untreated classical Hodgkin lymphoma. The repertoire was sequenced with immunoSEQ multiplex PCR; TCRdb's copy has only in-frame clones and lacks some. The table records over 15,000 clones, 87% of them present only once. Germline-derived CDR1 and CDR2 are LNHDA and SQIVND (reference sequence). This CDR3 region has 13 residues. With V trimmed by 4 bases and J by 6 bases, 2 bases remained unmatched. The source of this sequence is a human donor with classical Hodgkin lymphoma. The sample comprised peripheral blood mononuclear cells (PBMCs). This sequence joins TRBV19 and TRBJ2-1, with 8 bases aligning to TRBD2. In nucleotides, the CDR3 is TGTGCCAGTAGTACACGGGAGGGCAATGAGCAGTTCTTC. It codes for CASSTREGNEQFF.